This T cell receptor (beta chain) was captured by sequencing in a study of OX40 agonist ivuxolimab in advanced cancers. Across the whole study: From roughly 20 to 90 years was the age range, with a mean of around 56 years, and around 83% were male. Study results and caveats: In general, CD8+ T cells held more expanded clones than CD4+ did, on average. At 0.1 to 3.0 mg/kg, clonal expansion of CD4+ and CD8+ blood T cells had occurred by week 6.

Of note for this clone: What it binds is unknown.

Method: immunoSEQ multiplex PCR; TCRdb's copy keeps in-frame clones and lacks some. Of almost 35,000 clones listed, around 81% are singletons. CDR3 length equals 14 residues. V lost 5 bases and J lost 2; bases outside the gene matches: 1. Per the germline V gene, CDR1 is SGHTA and CDR2 is FQGTGA. V is TRBV7-3 and J is TRBJ2-2; 8 bases line up with TRBD1. Sample: CD4+ or CD8+ T cells sorted from blood, taken in a trial of the OX40 agonist ivuxolimab. This sequence was found in an adult with an advanced solid tumor such as melanoma, head and neck, liver or kidney cancer. Here the CDR3 reads CASSAGGNTGELFF. CDR3 nucleotides: TGTGCCAGCAGCGCAGGGGGCAACACCGGGGAGCTGTTTTTT.